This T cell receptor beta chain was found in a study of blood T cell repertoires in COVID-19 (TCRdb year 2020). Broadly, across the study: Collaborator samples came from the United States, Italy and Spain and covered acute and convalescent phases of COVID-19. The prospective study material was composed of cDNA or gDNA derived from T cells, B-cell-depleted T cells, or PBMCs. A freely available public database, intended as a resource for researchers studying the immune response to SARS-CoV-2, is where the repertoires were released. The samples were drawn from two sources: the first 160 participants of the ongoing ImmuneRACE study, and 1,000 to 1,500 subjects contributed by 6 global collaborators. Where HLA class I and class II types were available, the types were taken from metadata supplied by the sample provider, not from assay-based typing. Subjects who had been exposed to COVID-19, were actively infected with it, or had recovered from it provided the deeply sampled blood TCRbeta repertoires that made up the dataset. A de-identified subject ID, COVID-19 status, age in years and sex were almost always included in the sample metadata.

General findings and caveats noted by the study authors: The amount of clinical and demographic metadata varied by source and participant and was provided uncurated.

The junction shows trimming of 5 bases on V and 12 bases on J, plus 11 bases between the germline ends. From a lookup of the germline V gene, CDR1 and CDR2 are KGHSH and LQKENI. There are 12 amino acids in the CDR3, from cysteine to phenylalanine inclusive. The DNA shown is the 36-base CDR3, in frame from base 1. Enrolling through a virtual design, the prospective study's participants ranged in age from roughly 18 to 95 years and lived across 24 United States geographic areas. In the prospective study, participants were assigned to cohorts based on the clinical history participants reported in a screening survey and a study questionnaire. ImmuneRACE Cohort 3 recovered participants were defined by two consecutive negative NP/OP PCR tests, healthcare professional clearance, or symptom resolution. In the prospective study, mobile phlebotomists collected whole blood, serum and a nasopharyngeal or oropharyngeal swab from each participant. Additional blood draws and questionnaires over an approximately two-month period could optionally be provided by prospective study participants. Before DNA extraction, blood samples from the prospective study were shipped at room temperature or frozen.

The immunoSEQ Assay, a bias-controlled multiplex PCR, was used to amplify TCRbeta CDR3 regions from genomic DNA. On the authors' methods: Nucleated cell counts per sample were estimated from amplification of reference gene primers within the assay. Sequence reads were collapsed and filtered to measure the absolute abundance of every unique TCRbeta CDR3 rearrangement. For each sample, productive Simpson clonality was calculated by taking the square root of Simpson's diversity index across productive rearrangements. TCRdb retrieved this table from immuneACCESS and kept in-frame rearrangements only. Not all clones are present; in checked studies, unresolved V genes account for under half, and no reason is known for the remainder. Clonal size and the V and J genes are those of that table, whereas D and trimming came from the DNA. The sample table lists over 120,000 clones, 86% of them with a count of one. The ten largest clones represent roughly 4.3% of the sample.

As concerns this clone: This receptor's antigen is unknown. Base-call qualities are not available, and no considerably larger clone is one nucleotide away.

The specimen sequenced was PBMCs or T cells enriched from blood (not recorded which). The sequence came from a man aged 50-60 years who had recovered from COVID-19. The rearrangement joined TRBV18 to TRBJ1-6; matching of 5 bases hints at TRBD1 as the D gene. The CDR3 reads CASSDRAIPLHF. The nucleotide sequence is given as TGTGCCAGCTCAGACAGAGCGATACCCCTCCACTTT.